Presented here are 4 T cell receptor beta chains from one specimen sequenced in a study of T cell changes during pregnancy in multiple sclerosis. TCRdb's copy holds only in-frame clones and misses some; the assay was immunoSEQ multiplex PCR. Here the sample spans more than 45,000 clones, roughly 88% being singletons. Sequencing was performed on CD4+ T cells from peripheral blood mononuclear cells, taken in the second trimester of pregnancy. The receptors here all came from a female donor with multiple sclerosis, enrolled in a pregnancy study.

The chain carries TRBV6-5 and TRBJ2-2; D call uncertain. CDR1 and CDR2 (germline): MNHEY, SVGAGI. The CDR3 consists of 13 residues. Trimming left V 7 bases short and J 0 bases short, with 6 bases between. The CDR3 here is CASMGTNTGELFF. The CDR3 DNA reads TGTGCCAGCATGGGCACGAACACCGGGGAGCTGTTTTTT.

V is TRBV5-4 and J is TRBJ1-1, with D maybe TRBD1 (6 bases). CDR1 is SGHNT, CDR2 YYREEE, per germline (reference sequence). This CDR3 region has 16 residues. V was clipped by 0 bases and J by 3 bases, with 15 bases between them. The CDR3: CASSLALTGFDTEAFF. CDR3 nucleotides: TGTGCCAGCAGCTTGGCCCTGACAGGATTTGACACTGAAGCTTTCTTT.

The chain joins TRBV6-5 to TRBJ2-1, with 7 positions matching TRBD2. The CDR3 is made up of 15 amino acids. Trimming at V came to 4 bases and at J to 9 bases, leaving 12 bases not matched to a gene. Germline values: CDR1 MNHEY, CDR2 SVGAGI. The CDR3 bases are TGTGCCAGCAGTTCGGGGGGAGTACTAGCGAGTGAGCAGTTCTTC. Protein: CASSSGGVLASEQFF.

Here the CDR3 DNA reads TGTGCCAGCTCAGTTTTAGAGAGTCAGCCCCAGCATTTT. The encoded protein is CASSVLESQPQHF. The genes are TRBV18 and TRBJ1-5; no reliable D call. The CDR3 has 13 amino acids. V lost 5 bases, J lost 6 bases, and 11 bases lay in between. Germline CDR1 is KGHSH and CDR2 is LQKENI.